The T cell receptor (beta chain) described here comes from a study of T cell changes during pregnancy in multiple sclerosis. Data came from immunoSEQ multiplex PCR; TCRdb stores just in-frame clones and leaves some out. The sample carries roughly 86,000 clones, 85% to 95% recorded once. Sequencing used peripheral blood, obtained in the first trimester of pregnancy. The clonotype comes from a female donor with multiple sclerosis, enrolled in a pregnancy study.

The CDR3 DNA reads TGTGCCAGCAGCTTCGTGGGGAGCACTGGGAATGAGCAGTTCTTC. Protein sequence: CASSFVGSTGNEQFF. This chain uses TRBV7-9 with TRBJ2-1; possibly TRBD2 for D (5 bases). The CDR3 spans 15 residues. Trimming left V 3 bases short and J 7 bases short, with 16 bases between. The germline V gene encodes CDR1 SEHNR and CDR2 FQNEAQ (reference sequence). Full variable domain (outside the CDR3, taken from reference TRBV7-9 and TRBJ2-1): DTGVSQNPRHKITKRGQNVTFRCDPISEHNRLYWYRQTLGQGPEFLTYFQNEAQLEKSRLLSDRFSAERPKGSFSTLEIQRTEQGDSAMYLCASSFVGSTGNEQFFGPGTRLTVL.